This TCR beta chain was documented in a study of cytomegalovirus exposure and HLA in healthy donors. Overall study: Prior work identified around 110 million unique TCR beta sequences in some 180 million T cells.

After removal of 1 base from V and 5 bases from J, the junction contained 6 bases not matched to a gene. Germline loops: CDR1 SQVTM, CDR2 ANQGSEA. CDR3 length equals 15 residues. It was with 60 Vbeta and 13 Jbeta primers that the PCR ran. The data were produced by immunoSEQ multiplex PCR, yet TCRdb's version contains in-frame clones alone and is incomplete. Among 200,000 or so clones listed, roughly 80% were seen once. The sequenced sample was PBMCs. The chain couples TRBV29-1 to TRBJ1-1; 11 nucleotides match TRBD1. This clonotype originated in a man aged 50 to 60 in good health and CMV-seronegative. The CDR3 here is CSVEGTGGAKTEAFF. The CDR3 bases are TGCAGCGTTGAAGGGACAGGGGGCGCGAAGACTGAAGCTTTCTTT.